The 14 T cell receptor beta chains presented below share a single source sample, sequenced in a study of T cell changes during pregnancy in multiple sclerosis. TCRdb keeps only in-frame clones here, not all; method: immunoSEQ multiplex PCR. The sample has almost 20,000 clones, less than 90% seen once. The sample in question was CD8+ T cells from peripheral blood mononuclear cells, obtained in the third trimester of pregnancy. Receptors were obtained from a female donor in good health, enrolled as a control in a pregnancy study.

The chain employs TRBV28 and TRBJ1-5, with 7 bases fitting TRBD1. The germline CDR1 and CDR2 sequences are MDHEN and SYDVKM. V was pared by 3 bases and J by 6 bases, with 8 bases of the junction left unmatched. The CDR3 is 15 amino acids. The CDR3 here is CASSFPTGTSQPQHF. CDR3 DNA: TGTGCCAGCAGTTTCCCGACAGGGACTAGTCAGCCCCAGCATTTT.

The chain combines TRBV4-1 with TRBJ1-1, with a possible D match to TRBD1 (5 bases). The germline V gene has CDR1 MGHRA and CDR2 YSYEKL. There are 12 residues in the CDR3. V shed 8 bases and J shed 1 base, with 8 bases lying between them. The CDR3 nucleotides are TGCGCCAGCCGGGGGGGGAACACTGAAGCTTTCTTT. Amino acids: CASRGGNTEAFF.

The chain recombines TRBV30 with TRBJ1-2; D gene uncertain. V lost 3 bases, J lost 0 bases, and 11 bases lay in between. Germline V gene data show CDR1 as GTSNPN and CDR2 as SVGIG (reference sequence). The length of the CDR3 is 14 residues. The CDR3 DNA reads TGTGCCTGGAGCATTTTCGGGACTAACTATGGCTACACCTTC. It specifies CAWSIFGTNYGYTF. Drawing the rest from reference TRBV30 and TRBJ1-2, the complete variable domain is SQTIHQWPATLVQPVGSPLSLECTVEGTSNPNLYWYRQAAGRGLQLLFYSVGIGQISSEVPQNLSASRPQDRQFILSSKKLLLSDSGFYLCAWSIFGTNYGYTFGSGTRLTVV.

The chain carries TRBV27 and TRBJ2-3; the D gene is possibly TRBD2 (5 bases). With 2 bases removed from V and 2 bases from J, the gap between germline ends came to 8 bases. The CDR3 has 14 residues. Germline lookup yields CDR1 MNHEY and CDR2 SMNVEV (reference sequence). CDR3 DNA sequence: TGTGCCAGCAGTTTACGGGATCACACAGATACGCAGTATTTT. This gives the protein CASSLRDHTDTQYF.

The V gene is TRBV4-1, the J gene TRBJ2-5; possibly TRBD1 for D (5 bases). The CDR3 has 16 amino acids. V was shortened by 0 bases and J by 2 bases, with 13 bases between the two germline ends. The germline V gene has CDR1 MGHRA and CDR2 YSYEKL. CDR3 residues: CASSQELGRDQETQYF. In DNA form, the CDR3 reads TGCGCCAGCAGCCAAGAACTCGGCAGGGATCAAGAGACCCAGTACTTC.

The chain couples TRBV2 to TRBJ2-1; TRBD2 might be the D (5 bases). The germline gives CDR1 SNHLY, CDR2 FYNNEI. The CDR3 totals 16 residues. Trimming shortened V by 9 bases and J by 0 bases, and 18 bases separated the two germline ends. CDR3 residues: CASLPTERGSYNEQFF. CDR3 DNA sequence: TGTGCCAGTCTCCCGACCGAACGGGGCTCCTACAATGAGCAGTTCTTC. Using reference TRBV2 and TRBJ2-1 for the parts outside the CDR3, the full variable domain is EPEVTQTPSHQVTQMGQEVILRCVPISNHLYFYWYRQILGQKVEFLVSFYNNEISEKSEIFDDQFSVERPDGSNFTLKIRSTKLEDSAMYFCASLPTERGSYNEQFFGPGTRLTVL.

The chain links TRBV5-6 to TRBJ1-1; 7 bases are shared with TRBD1. The junction had 5 bases not matched to a gene; V was cut back by 0 bases and J by 6 bases. This CDR3 comprises 14 residues. Germline V lookup: CDR1 SGHDT, CDR2 YYEEEE. The CDR3 protein is CASSLEQGMAEAFF. The CDR3, as DNA: TGTGCCAGCAGCTTGGAACAGGGGATGGCTGAAGCTTTCTTT.

In its sample, this clone was seen once. V gene TRBV23-1 combines with J gene TRBJ2-1, with TRBD2 identical over 10 bases. TRBV23-1 is designated an ORF whose function remains uncertain. This CDR3 is built from 17 residues. Trimming removed 0 bases from V and 9 bases from J; junction bases left unmatched: 11. DNA of the CDR3: TGCGCCAGCAGTCAATCGGGGTCGGCTAGCGGGAGTTGTGAGCAGTTCTTC. Its protein is CASSQSGSASGSCEQFF.

This chain links TRBV27 with TRBJ2-1; D possibly corresponds to TRBD2 (6 bases). The V end was cut by 5 bases, the J end by 0 bases, with 14 bases between. Germline V gene data show CDR1 as MNHEY and CDR2 as SMNVEV (reference sequence). The CDR3 runs to 16 residues. CDR3 sequence reads: CASSVASDSSYNEQFF. The CDR3 nucleotides read TGTGCCAGCAGTGTTGCTAGCGATAGCTCCTACAATGAGCAGTTCTTC.

The gene calls are TRBV19 and TRBJ2-7, with TRBD2 matching over 9 bases. Germline CDR1 is LNHDA and CDR2 is SQIVND (reference sequence). The CDR3 totals 14 residues. V trimming: 7 bases; J trimming: 5 bases; junction bases outside the gene matches: 9. DNA for the CDR3: TGTGCCAGTAAGGAGCGGGGGGCCAGAAACGAGCAGTACTTC. Translated: CASKERGARNEQYF. The variable domain in full, completed from reference TRBV19 and TRBJ2-7, reads DGGITQSPKYLFRKEGQNVTLSCEQNLNHDAMYWYRQDPGQGLRLIYYSQIVNDFQKGDIAEGYSVSREKKESFPLTVTSAQKNPTAFYLCASKERGARNEQYFGPGTRLTVT.

This chain connects TRBV19 to TRBJ2-5; 11 bases match TRBD1. The germline V gene encodes CDR1 LNHDA and CDR2 SQIVND (reference sequence). This CDR3 is 14 amino acids long. With 7 bases clipped from V and 11 bases from J, the junction kept 12 bases outside the gene matches. The chain's CDR3 is CASNLGQGAEEQYF. The CDR3 DNA follows: TGTGCCAGTAACCTCGGACAGGGGGCGGAAGAGCAGTACTTC.

The rearrangement links TRBV27 to TRBJ2-1; tentative D call: TRBD2 (5 bases). The CDR3 runs to 16 residues. Germline assignment: CDR1 MNHEY and CDR2 SMNVEV (reference sequence). V was trimmed by 2 bases and J by 8 bases, leaving 19 bases between them. The CDR3 DNA sequence: TGTGCCAGCAGTTTAAAGGTATTTCCGTTGGGAGATGAGCAGTTCTTC. Translating gives CASSLKVFPLGDEQFF.

V gene TRBV19 combines with J gene TRBJ2-7, with a possible D match to TRBD1 (5 bases). V dropped 2 bases and J dropped 7 bases, with 6 bases sitting between them. Germline loops: CDR1 LNHDA, CDR2 SQIVND (reference sequence). The CDR3 is 11 amino acids. The CDR3 region is CASSIKGEQYF. The CDR3 coding sequence is TGTGCCAGTAGTATAAAGGGGGAGCAGTACTTC. The full variable domain, completed using reference TRBV19 and TRBJ2-7, is DGGITQSPKYLFRKEGQNVTLSCEQNLNHDAMYWYRQDPGQGLRLIYYSQIVNDFQKGDIAEGYSVSREKKESFPLTVTSAQKNPTAFYLCASSIKGEQYFGPGTRLTVT.

The chain recombines TRBV4-1 with TRBJ2-5; TRBD2 agrees at 10 bases. The germline V gene encodes CDR1 MGHRA and CDR2 YSYEKL. The CDR3 runs to 17 residues. The V segment lost 6 bases and the J segment 4 bases; nucleotides outside the gene matches: 14. This CDR3 is CASSPSGSMIPGETQYF. For the CDR3, the DNA is TGCGCCAGCAGTCCTAGCGGGAGTATGATTCCCGGAGAGACCCAGTACTTC.